This T cell receptor (beta chain) came from a study of cytomegalovirus exposure and HLA in healthy donors. Trimming took 0 bases from V and 5 from J, leaving 8 bases between them. This CDR3 is built from 13 residues. The germline V gene has CDR1 MNHNY and CDR2 SVGAGI (reference sequence). The repertoire was sequenced with immunoSEQ multiplex PCR; TCRdb's copy has only in-frame clones and lacks some. The sample has about 280,000 clones, around nine tenths seen once; the top ten hold over 0.85%. The specimen was PBMCs. The chain couples TRBV6-6 to TRBJ2-7, with D possibly TRBD1 on 6 matching bases. The TCR comes from a woman under 30 in good health and CMV-seronegative. DNA for the CDR3: TGTGCCAGCAGTTACTCCACAGGGAACGAGCAGTACTTC. As protein: CASSYSTGNEQYF.